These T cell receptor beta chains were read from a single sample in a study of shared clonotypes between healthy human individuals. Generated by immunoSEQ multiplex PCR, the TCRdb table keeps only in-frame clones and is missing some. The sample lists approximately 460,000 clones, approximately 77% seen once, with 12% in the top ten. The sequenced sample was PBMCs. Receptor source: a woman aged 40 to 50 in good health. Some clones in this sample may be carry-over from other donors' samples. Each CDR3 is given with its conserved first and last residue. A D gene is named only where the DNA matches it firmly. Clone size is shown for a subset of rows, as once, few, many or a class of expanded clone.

CDR3: CASSEPRGQGNEKLFF
DNA: TGTGCCAGCAGTGAACCTCGGGGACAGGGAAATGAAAAACTGTTTTTT
D: TRBD1
size: many
V: TRBV6-1
J: TRBJ1-4

CDR3: CASSPTPTGSGGGYTF
DNA: TGTGCCAGCTCACCAACCCCGACAGGGTCGGGTGGAGGCTACACCTTC
D: TRBD1
size: NA
V: TRBV18
J: TRBJ1-2

CDR3: CASTERVQGKTEALF
DNA: TGTGCCAGCACCGAAAGGGTGCAGGGCAAAACTGAAGCTCTCTTT
D: NA
size: NA
V: TRBV2
J: TRBJ1-1

CDR3: CASSLALAGAHNEQFF
DNA: TGTGCCAGCAGCTTAGCACTAGCGGGAGCCCACAATGAGCAGTTCTTC
D: TRBD2
size: NA
V: TRBV7-9
J: TRBJ2-1

CDR3: CASSAGPGYGYTF
DNA: TGTGCCAGCAGTGCGGGTCCTGGCTATGGCTACACCTTC
D: NA
size: NA
V: TRBV2
J: TRBJ1-2

CDR3: CAWARGLSGNTIYF
DNA: TGTGCCTGGGCTCGCGGACTCTCTGGAAACACCATATATTTT
D: NA
size: NA
V: TRBV30
J: TRBJ1-3

CDR3: CASSQRLAGVGEQFF
DNA: TGTGCCAGCAGCCAAAGACTAGCGGGAGTGGGTGAGCAGTTCTTC
D: TRBD2
size: NA
V: TRBV7-2
J: TRBJ2-1

CDR3: CASSSSRDYYNEQFF
DNA: TGTGCCAGCAGCTCCAGCCGGGACTATTACAATGAGCAGTTCTTC
D: TRBD2
size: NA
V: TRBV11-1
J: TRBJ2-1

CDR3: CASSQDRPQNTGELFF
DNA: TGCGCCAGCAGCCAAGATCGCCCCCAGAACACCGGGGAGCTGTTTTTT
D: NA
size: NA
V: TRBV4-1
J: TRBJ2-2

CDR3: CASSPGKGMNTEAFF
DNA: TGTGCCAGCAGCCCCGGAAAGGGGATGAACACTGAAGCTTTCTTT
D: NA
size: NA
V: TRBV11-2
J: TRBJ1-1

CDR3: CASSSRQGGYTEAFF
DNA: TGCGCCAGCAGCTCCCGACAGGGTGGGTACACTGAAGCTTTCTTT
D: TRBD1
size: NA
V: TRBV5-1
J: TRBJ1-1

CDR3: CASSLGSGGEQYF
DNA: TGTGCCAGCAGCTTAGGTTCCGGAGGCGAGCAGTACTTC
D: NA
size: NA
V: TRBV7-9
J: TRBJ2-7

CDR3: CAWRGQLLTEAFF
DNA: TGTGCCTGGAGGGGACAGCTTTTGACTGAAGCTTTCTTT
D: TRBD1
size: NA
V: TRBV30
J: TRBJ1-1

CDR3: CASSFTLNTEAFF
DNA: TGTGCCAGCAGCTTTACGTTGAACACTGAAGCTTTCTTT
D: NA
size: NA
V: TRBV7-9
J: TRBJ1-1

CDR3: CASSPGEGNNYYGYTF
DNA: TGTGCCAGCAGCCCCGGGGAGGGAAACAATTACTATGGCTACACCTTC
D: NA
size: NA
V: TRBV4-2
J: TRBJ1-2

CDR3: CASSSTGTAVREQYF
DNA: TGTGCCAGCAGCTCTACCGGGACTGCCGTTAGAGAGCAGTACTTC
D: NA
size: NA
V: TRBV7-9
J: TRBJ2-7

CDR3: CASSPAPGGGYTIYF
DNA: TGTGCCAGCTCACCGGCCCCAGGGGGCGGTTACACCATATATTTT
D: TRBD1
size: NA
V: TRBV18
J: TRBJ1-3

CDR3: CASSQAPLGREGETQYF
DNA: TGCGCCAGCAGCCAAGCCCCTCTCGGACGGGAGGGAGAGACCCAGTACTTC
D: TRBD2
size: NA
V: TRBV4-1
J: TRBJ2-5

CDR3: CASSSVSGLATLEQFF
DNA: TGTGCCAGCAGTTCCGTAAGTGGACTAGCGACTCTTGAGCAGTTCTTC
D: TRBD2
size: NA
V: TRBV28
J: TRBJ2-1

CDR3: CASSLDRTSVFVDEQFF
DNA: TGTGCCAGCAGCTTAGACAGGACTAGCGTGTTTGTAGATGAGCAGTTCTTC
D: TRBD2
size: many
V: TRBV11-2
J: TRBJ2-1

CDR3: CASSSGVAEAFF
DNA: TGTGCCAGCAGCTCCGGTGTCGCTGAAGCTTTCTTT
D: NA
size: few
V: TRBV9
J: TRBJ1-1

CDR3: CASSGLPTQYF
DNA: TGTGCCAGCTCGGGACTACCGACCCAGTACTTC
D: TRBD2
size: NA
V: TRBV18
J: TRBJ2-5

CDR3: CSVEDRGETSGFLSTDTQYF
DNA: TGCAGCGTTGAAGATCGGGGCGAAACTAGCGGGTTTCTCAGCACAGATACGCAGTATTTT
D: TRBD2
size: many
V: TRBV29-1
J: TRBJ2-3

CDR3: CASSEGSNNEQFF
DNA: TGTGCCAGCAGTGAGGGGTCCAACAATGAGCAGTTCTTC
D: NA
size: NA
V: TRBV6-4
J: TRBJ2-1

CDR3: CASSEALQLLGNSYEQYF
DNA: TGTGCCAGCAGTGAAGCGCTTCAGCTCTTGGGAAACTCATACGAGCAGTACTTC
D: NA
size: NA
V: TRBV2
J: TRBJ2-7

CDR3: CASGLRMNTEAFF
DNA: TGCGCCAGCGGCCTAAGGATGAACACTGAAGCTTTCTTT
D: NA
size: NA
V: TRBV5-1
J: TRBJ1-1

CDR3: CASSQEYSGRLNIQYF
DNA: TGCGCCAGCAGCCAAGAGTACAGCGGGAGGCTAAACATTCAGTACTTC
D: TRBD2
size: NA
V: TRBV4-3
J: TRBJ2-4

CDR3: CASSFNRGGAYEQYF
DNA: TGCGCCAGCAGCTTTAACAGGGGTGGAGCCTACGAGCAGTACTTC
D: TRBD1
size: NA
V: TRBV5-1
J: TRBJ2-7

CDR3: CASSLPREDEQYF
DNA: TGTGCCAGCAGCTTGCCGCGGGAGGACGAGCAGTACTTC
D: TRBD2
size: NA
V: TRBV5-4
J: TRBJ2-7

CDR3: CASSLTSGNTGELFF
DNA: TGTGCCAGCAGCTTGACTAGCGGGAACACCGGGGAGCTGTTTTTT
D: TRBD2
size: many
V: TRBV5-4
J: TRBJ2-2

CDR3: CASSPEIAVYNEQFF
DNA: TGTGCCAGCTCACCAGAAATAGCGGTGTACAATGAGCAGTTCTTC
D: NA
size: NA
V: TRBV18
J: TRBJ2-1

CDR3: CAWSVALTGYTEAFF
DNA: TGTGCCTGGAGTGTAGCTTTAACAGGCTACACTGAAGCTTTCTTT
D: NA
size: NA
V: TRBV30
J: TRBJ1-1

CDR3: CARSVTRDSDHGYTF
DNA: TGTGCCAGGAGCGTAACCCGTGATTCGGATCATGGCTACACCTTC
D: NA
size: NA
V: TRBV2
J: TRBJ1-2